Below, 17 T cell receptor beta chains from the same sample are listed, as sequenced in a study of blood T cell repertoires in COVID-19. Profiling relied on immunoSEQ multiplex PCR, and the TCRdb table lists in-frame clones only, not all of them. Of about 260,000 clones in the sample, roughly 88% were seen once. The sequencing input was peripheral blood. Every receptor here comes from a woman in her 70s with COVID-19, enrolled during active disease.

The chain recombines TRBV5-4 with TRBJ1-2, with D hard to call. CDR1 and CDR2 (germline): SGHNT, YYREEE (reference sequence). The CDR3 extends over 14 amino acids. Trimming stripped 7 bases from V and 5 bases from J, with 18 bases between. This chain's CDR3 is CASGEGVYGYGYTF. DNA of the CDR3: TGTGCCAGCGGAGAGGGCGTATACGGTTATGGCTACACCTTC.

This clone was seen once. The chain is built from TRBV19 and TRBJ2-2; 9 bases fit TRBD2. The CDR3 has 14 residues. The germline CDR1 and CDR2 sequences are LNHDA and SQIVND (reference sequence). V shed 4 bases and J 5 bases; nucleotides not matched to a gene: 2. CDR3 amino acids: CASSTSGVTGELFF. The CDR3 DNA is TGTGCCAGTAGTACTAGCGGGGTTACCGGGGAGCTGTTTTTT.

In regard to this clone: Different DNA sequences within this sample yield the same CDR3. The V gene is TRBV6-2 or TRBV6-3, the J gene TRBJ1-1; tentatively, D is TRBD1 (5 bases). The CDR3 sequence is 14 residues long. The germline V gene encodes CDR1 MNHEY and CDR2 SVGEGT. With 2 bases removed from V and 1 base from J, the gap between germline ends came to 8 bases. CDR3 coding DNA: TGTGCCAGCAGTTACCGGGGGTCGAACACTGAAGCTTTCTTT. Its protein product is CASSYRGSNTEAFF.

This clone has a handful of counts. The genes are TRBV19 and TRBJ1-5; 7 positions match TRBD1. CDR3 size: 15 residues. With V trimmed by 4 bases and J by 8 bases, 11 bases remained unmatched. CDR1 and CDR2 (germline): LNHDA, SQIVND (reference sequence). In nucleotides, the CDR3 is TGTGCCAGTAGTACCGGACAGGACCAGGGGGAGCCCCAGCATTTT. Translation gives CASSTGQDQGEPQHF.

This clone was seen a handful of times. V usage is TRBV28 and J usage is TRBJ1-2; 12 positions agree with TRBD1. Germline V lookup: CDR1 MDHEN, CDR2 SYDVKM. V trimming: 5 bases; J trimming: 4 bases; junction bases outside the gene matches: 11. This CDR3 has 17 amino acids. The CDR3 sequence: CASSPGGQGAGIYGYTF. The CDR3 coding sequence is TGTGCCAGCAGTCCTGGGGGACAGGGGGCGGGAATCTATGGCTACACCTTC.

This clone was detected only once. J is TRBJ1-4 and V is TRBV4-2, with 9 positions matching TRBD1. Germline V gives CDR1 LGHNA, CDR2 YNFKEQ. This CDR3 contains 15 residues. V lost 4 bases to trimming and J lost 7 bases; unmatched junction nucleotides: 7. CDR3 sequence reads: CASSLADRGSEKLFF. CDR3 sequence (DNA): TGTGCCAGCAGCCTAGCGGACAGGGGTAGTGAAAAACTGTTTTTT.

CDR3 loop: CASRREAGYNEQFF. The CDR3 DNA reads as TGTGCCAGTAGACGAGAAGCGGGATACAATGAGCAGTTCTTC. The chain carries TRBV19 and TRBJ2-1; 7 bases are a match to TRBD2. CDR3 length equals 14 residues. Unmatched junction bases numbered 6, after V lost 6 bases and J lost 4 bases. Germline assignment: CDR1 LNHDA and CDR2 SQIVND (reference sequence).

The J gene is TRBJ2-3, the V gene TRBV5-4; TRBD1 aligns across 10 bases. Germline CDR1 reads SGHNT; CDR2 reads YYREEE (reference sequence). The junction had 11 bases not matched to a gene; V was cut back by 4 bases and J by 3 bases. This CDR3 has 17 residues. The CDR3 DNA reads as TGTGCCAGCAGCGTGGGGACAGGGGACGTGATTACAGATACGCAGTATTTT. Protein: CASSVGTGDVITDTQYF.

The chain joins TRBV24-1 to TRBJ2-1; TRBD2 is a possible D gene (5 bases). Germline assignment: CDR1 KGHDR and CDR2 SFDVKD. V was pared by 7 bases and J by 7 bases, with 16 bases between. CDR3 length: 14 residues. The CDR3 reads CATSDRRYGNEQFF. In nucleotides, the CDR3 is TGTGCCACCAGCGACCGGAGGTACGGGAATGAGCAGTTCTTC.

The chain has TRBV3-1 (or the pseudogene TRBV3-2) and TRBJ1-6; 8 bases are shared with TRBD1. The CDR3 contains 14 residues. Losses at the gene ends were 3 bases for V and 10 bases for J; bases not matched to a gene: 5. CDR1 and CDR2 (germline): LGHDT, YNNKEL (reference sequence). CDR3 DNA: TGTGCCAGCAGCCATCGGGACAGGACGTCACCCCTCCACTTT. It translates to CASSHRDRTSPLHF.

V usage is TRBV5-4 and J usage is TRBJ1-2; tentatively, D is TRBD1 (5 bases). Trimming removed 2 bases at V and 3 bases at J, with 14 bases between. This CDR3 has 15 amino acids. CDR1 is SGHNT, CDR2 YYREEE, per germline (reference sequence). This chain's CDR3 is CASSFRGPRDYGYTF. The CDR3, as DNA: TGTGCCAGCAGCTTTAGGGGTCCAAGGGACTATGGCTACACCTTC.

The chain is built from TRBV9 and TRBJ1-5; possibly TRBD1 for D (6 bases). Per germline, CDR1 SGDLS and CDR2 YYNGEE. The CDR3 length is 14 residues. V lost 0 bases and J 4 bases, leaving 8 bases between the germline ends. CDR3 sequence: CASSVEGGNQPQHF. The CDR3 coding sequence is TGTGCCAGCAGCGTAGAAGGGGGAAATCAGCCCCAGCATTTT.

This chain joins TRBV28 and TRBJ1-2; perhaps TRBD1 as D (5 bases). This CDR3 is 13 amino acids long. The germline V and J ends were trimmed by 5 bases and 4 bases, with 11 bases remaining between them. The germline gives CDR1 MDHEN, CDR2 SYDVKM. CDR3 nucleotides: TGTGCCAGCAGTGCCCGGGGGGGCTATGGCTACACCTTC. Its translation is CASSARGGYGYTF.

This clone was recorded only once. The chain links TRBV2 to TRBJ2-7, with a possible D match to TRBD2 (5 bases). The ends were cut back, 2 bases at V and 2 bases at J, with 13 bases in the middle. CDR1 is SNHLY and CDR2 is FYNNEI in the germline V gene. This CDR3 spans 15 amino acids. CDR3 residues: CASSESGIYTYEQYF. The CDR3 DNA reads TGTGCCAGCAGTGAATCCGGGATATACACCTACGAGCAGTACTTC.

V and J are TRBV9 and TRBJ1-1; TRBD1 aligns across 10 bases. The CDR3 consists of 15 residues. In germline, CDR1 is SGDLS, CDR2 YYNGEE. V lost 0 bases, J lost 3 bases, and 2 bases stayed unmatched. The CDR3 sequence: CASSVGQGAYTEAFF. DNA of the CDR3: TGTGCCAGCAGCGTAGGACAGGGGGCATACACTGAAGCTTTCTTT. The full variable domain, rest sourced from reference TRBV9 and TRBJ1-1, is DSGVTQTPKHLITATGQRVTLRCSPRSGDLSVYWYQQSLDQGLQFLIQYYNGEERAKGNILERFSAQQFPDLHSELNLSSLELGDSALYFCASSVGQGAYTEAFFGQGTRLTVV.

This clone has only one observation. The CDR3 protein is CAWSGFFSGRLSYNEQFF. The CDR3 DNA sequence: TGTGCCTGGAGTGGGTTTTTTAGCGGGAGGTTGTCCTACAATGAGCAGTTCTTC. This chain connects TRBV30 to TRBJ2-1; 10 bases are a match to TRBD2. The CDR3 covers 18 residues. Germline loops: CDR1 GTSNPN, CDR2 SVGIG (reference sequence). The V gene end was trimmed by 1 base and the J gene end by 1 base; junction bases not matched to a gene: 10.

This chain connects TRBV15 to TRBJ1-6, with unresolved D. The CDR3 covers 18 residues. V was shortened by 1 base and J by 0 bases, with 13 bases between the two germline ends. From germline, CDR1 is LNHNV and CDR2 YYDKDF (reference sequence). The CDR3 DNA reads as TGTGCCACCAGCAGAGGTTCGGTGAGGAGCTCCTATAATTCACCCCTCCACTTT. Encoded protein: CATSRGSVRSSYNSPLHF.